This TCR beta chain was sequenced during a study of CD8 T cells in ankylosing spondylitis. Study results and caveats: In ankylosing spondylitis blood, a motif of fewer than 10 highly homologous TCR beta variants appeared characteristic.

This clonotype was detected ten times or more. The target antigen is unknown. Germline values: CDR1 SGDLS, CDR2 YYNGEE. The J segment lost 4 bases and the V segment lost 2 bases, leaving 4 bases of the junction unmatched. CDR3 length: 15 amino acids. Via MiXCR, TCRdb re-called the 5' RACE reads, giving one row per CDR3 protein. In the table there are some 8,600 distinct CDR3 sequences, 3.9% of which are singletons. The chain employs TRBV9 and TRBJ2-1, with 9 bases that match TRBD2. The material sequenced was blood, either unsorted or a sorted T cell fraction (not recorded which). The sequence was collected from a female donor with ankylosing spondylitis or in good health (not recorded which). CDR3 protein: CASSVASGDYNEQFF. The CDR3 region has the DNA TGTGCCAGCAGCGTCGCTAGCGGGGATTACAATGAGCAGTTCTTC.